These 32 T cell receptor beta chains were sequenced from one sample in a study of Graves' ophthalmopathy and Graves' hyperthyroidism. TCR beta CDR3 regions were amplified from RNA transcripts. Amplification began with first-round RT-PCR using HTBI primers, then second-round multiplex PCR was performed. TCRdb re-analysed the multiplex PCR reads in MiXCR, keeping a single row per CDR3 protein. The table records around 600,000 distinct CDR3 sequences, just over 40% of them present only once. Sequenced input: peripheral blood. The receptors were gathered from an adult man with Graves' ophthalmopathy.

V gene TRBV29-1 combines with J gene TRBJ2-2; weak D call: TRBD1 (6 bases). Germline values: CDR1 SQVTM, CDR2 ANQGSEA. The CDR3 totals 15 residues. V was trimmed by 3 bases and J by 4 bases, leaving 15 bases between them. The CDR3: CSVEKQGLFTGELFF. CDR3 nucleotides: TGCAGCGTTGAGAAACAGGGTCTGTTCACCGGGGAGCTGTTTTTT.

Written as DNA, the CDR3 is TGCAGCTTAGTGAAGGGTGAGAACACTGAAGCTTTCTTT. It translates to CSLVKGENTEAFF. The gene calls are TRBV29-1 and TRBJ1-1, with D hard to call. Looked up from germline, CDR1 is SQVTM and CDR2 is ANQGSEA. This CDR3 comprises 13 residues. V was shortened by 8 bases and J by 1 base, with 14 bases between the two germline ends.

This clonotype was observed many times. The rearrangement joins TRBV7-2 to TRBJ1-4, with TRBD1 as a possible D gene (5 bases). This CDR3 spans 14 amino acids. The germline CDR1 and CDR2 sequences are SGHTA and FQGNSA. Trimming removed 1 base from V and 6 bases from J, with 9 bases in between. The CDR3 here is CASSLVGRDEKLFF. The CDR3 coding sequence is TGTGCCAGCAGCTTAGTCGGCAGGGATGAAAAACTGTTTTTT. Complete variable domain (other parts from reference TRBV7-2 and TRBJ1-4): GAGVSQSPSNKVTEKGKDVELRCDPISGHTALYWYRQSLGQGLEFLIYFQGNSAPDKSGLPSDRFSAERTGGSVSTLTIQRTQQEDSAVYLCASSLVGRDEKLFFGSGTQLSVL.

The chain recombines TRBV10-3 with TRBJ1-2; D unresolved. Germline lookup yields CDR1 ENHRY and CDR2 SYGVKD. Trimming shortened V by 2 bases and J by 3 bases, and 19 bases separated the two germline ends. The CDR3 has 17 residues. The CDR3 reads CAISEILRIEQYYGYTF. CDR3 nucleotides: TGTGCCATCAGTGAGATCCTGCGGATCGAGCAGTACTATGGCTACACCTTC.

There are many counts of this clonotype. J is TRBJ2-7 and V is TRBV3-1; D ambiguous. This CDR3 contains 12 residues. Trimming removed 0 bases from V and 4 bases from J, with 4 bases in between. The V gene's germline CDR1 is LGHDT and CDR2 YNNKEL (reference sequence). CDR3 amino acids: CASSQERYEQYF. The CDR3 DNA reads TGTGCCAGCAGCCAAGAGCGTTACGAGCAGTACTTC.

This chain joins TRBV15 and TRBJ2-5; 8 nucleotides match TRBD1. V was clipped by 5 bases and J by 5 bases; unmatched bases: 10. CDR3 size: 15 residues. The germline V gene encodes CDR1 LNHNV and CDR2 YYDKDF (reference sequence). CDR3: CATSGWTGLRETQYF. The CDR3 DNA is TGTGCCACCAGCGGTTGGACAGGGTTACGGGAGACCCAGTACTTC.

The sample holds many counts of this clonotype. CDR3 DNA: TGTGCCAGCAGTTACACGTCTGCCGGACTTGGAAACACCATATATTTT. This translates into CASSYTSAGLGNTIYF. V and J are TRBV2 and TRBJ1-3, with D unresolved. V lost 5 bases and J lost 3, with 17 bases in between. This CDR3 spans 16 amino acids. Germline V CDR1 and CDR2: SNHLY, FYNNEI. The full variable domain, completed using reference TRBV2 and TRBJ1-3, is EPEVTQTPSHQVTQMGQEVILRCVPISNHLYFYWYRQILGQKVEFLVSFYNNEISEKSEIFDDQFSVERPDGSNFTLKIRSTKLEDSAMYFCASSYTSAGLGNTIYFGEGSWLTVV.

This clonotype was recorded only once. The V gene is TRBV11-2, the J gene TRBJ2-3; D gene ambiguous. The CDR3 length is 14 residues. CDR1 is SGHAT and CDR2 is FQNNGV in the germline V gene. With 5 bases removed from V and 11 bases from J, the gap between germline ends came to 20 bases. The CDR3 sequence: CASSPLTTTVGQYF. DNA of the CDR3: TGTGCCAGCAGCCCACTAACGACCACGGTGGGGCAGTATTTT.

This clonotype came up many times. V is TRBV12-3 or TRBV12-4 and J is TRBJ2-5, with D possibly TRBD2 on 7 matching bases. V lost 7 bases and J lost 5, with 14 bases in between. CDR3 length: 13 residues. The DNA for the CDR3 is TGTGCCAGCACCTTGGGGGGGCTGGAGACCCAGTACTTC. As protein: CASTLGGLETQYF.

Remarks on this clonotype: One base away lies a much larger clone, so this may be a sequencing read error. This chain connects TRBV7-2 to TRBJ2-5; perhaps TRBD2 as D (6 bases). This CDR3 spans 15 amino acids. Germline CDR1 is SGHTA and CDR2 is FQGNSA. The CDR3: CASSLGLAFREIQYF. The DNA of the CDR3 is TGTGCCAGCAGCTTAGGCCTAGCGTTTAGAGAGATCCAGTACTTC.

This clonotype was picked up many times. J is TRBJ2-7 and V is TRBV2; D uncertain. Germline-derived CDR1 and CDR2 are SNHLY and FYNNEI. V was pared by 0 bases and J by 5 bases, with 11 bases between. This CDR3 contains 14 residues. CDR3 coding DNA: TGTGCCAGCAGTGAAGCGTCGCAGGCGGACGAGCAGTACTTC. It translates to CASSEASQADEQYF.

A word on this clonotype: Its ends do not fully match the called genes, so a read error is possible. The chain recombines TRBV7-2 with TRBJ2-5; D ambiguous. The CDR3 contains 13 residues. Germline loops: CDR1 SGHTA, CDR2 FQGNSA. The CDR3 bases are TGTGCCAGCAGCGCAAGGGCCCAAAAGACCCAGTACTTC. This sequence encodes CASSARAQKTQYF.

This chain joins TRBV10-3 and TRBJ2-6, with 7 bases that match TRBD2. CDR3 length: 16 amino acids. J gave up 2 bases and V 11 bases, and 12 bases lay outside the gene matches. Germline CDR1 ENHRY, CDR2 SYGVKD. Here the CDR3 DNA reads TGTGCCCATCATGACGGGAGGCAGGCTGGGGCCAACGTCCTGACTTTC. This codes for CAHHDGRQAGANVLTF.

A few counts support this clonotype. The CDR3: CASSLMSGYGDTQYF. For the CDR3, the DNA is TGTGCCAGCAGCTTAATGTCAGGGTATGGCGATACGCAGTATTTT. This chain uses TRBV7-3 with TRBJ2-3, with D perhaps matching TRBD1 (5 bases). V was trimmed by 1 base and J by 6 bases, leaving 14 bases between them. The CDR3 extends over 15 amino acids. Germline V gives CDR1 SGHTA, CDR2 FQGTGA.

This clonotype appeared a single time. A much bigger clone sits one base away, suggesting this may be a read error. The chain couples TRBV12-3 or TRBV12-4 to TRBJ1-6; maybe TRBD1 (5 bases). Trimming stripped 5 bases from V and 9 bases from J, with 20 bases between. CDR3 length: 16 amino acids. The CDR3 region has the DNA TGTGCCAGCAGTCTAAGAGGGGAAGGAAATTCTTCACCCCTCCACTTT. It translates to CASSLRGEGNSSPLHF.

The rearrangement uses TRBV4-1 and TRBJ2-7; D may be TRBD1 (5 bases). Looked up from germline, CDR1 is MGHRA and CDR2 is YSYEKL. Trimming removed 5 bases at V and 1 base at J, with 15 bases between. This CDR3 is 15 amino acids long. The DNA for the CDR3 is TGCGCCAGCAGCACCCTCCCCCAGGGATCCTACGAGCAGTACTTC. This gives the protein CASSTLPQGSYEQYF.

The CDR3 is CASSQGAGDNYGYTF. The CDR3 DNA is TGTGCCAGCAGCCAAGGGGCAGGGGATAACTATGGCTACACCTTC. The chain employs TRBV11-2 and TRBJ1-2; possible D gene TRBD1, 6 bases. V was cut by 5 bases and J by 1 base, with 14 bases left in between. In germline, CDR1 is SGHAT, CDR2 FQNNGV. This CDR3 has 15 amino acids.

This chain uses TRBV14 with TRBJ2-2; D gene uncertain. V was clipped by 0 bases and J by 0 bases, with 8 bases between them. Per the germline V gene, CDR1 is SGHDN and CDR2 is FVKESK. This CDR3 is 16 amino acids long. CDR3 coding DNA: TGTGCCAGCAGCCAAGACGGTTGGGCGAACACCGGGGAGCTGTTTTTT. It translates to CASSQDGWANTGELFF. Full variable domain (missing parts from reference TRBV14 and TRBJ2-2): EAGVTQFPSHSVIEKGQTVTLRCDPISGHDNLYWYRRVMGKEIKFLLHFVKESKQDESGMPNNRFLAERTGGTYSTLKVQPAELEDSGVYFCASSQDGWANTGELFFGEGSRLTVL.

The chain uses TRBV10-3 and TRBJ1-5, with D perhaps TRBD1 (5 bases). The CDR3 loop spans 15 amino acids. CDR1 and CDR2 (germline): ENHRY, SYGVKD. V was shortened by 6 bases and J by 1 base, with 13 bases between the two germline ends. The CDR3 nucleotides read TGTGCCATCAGCGTTTCCGGACACAGCAATCAGCCCCAGCATTTT. This codes for CAISVSGHSNQPQHF.

As concerns this clonotype: It may be a read error: a sequence one base away is much more abundant. This chain joins TRBV2 and TRBJ2-5; 12 nucleotides agree with TRBD2. This CDR3 contains 16 residues. The V gene's germline CDR1 is SNHLY and CDR2 FYNNEI. The V and J ends lost 7 bases and 6 bases, in that order; junction bases with no gene match: 12. CDR3 coding DNA: TGTGCCAGCAATCAATCTAGCGGGGGGGCCCGGCAGACCCAGTACTTC. Its translation is CASNQSSGGARQTQYF.

This clonotype occurred a few times. The CDR3 DNA follows: TGCAGTGCTAGGAAATTTGGAGAATACTCTGGAAACACCATATATTTT. This encodes CSARKFGEYSGNTIYF. The chain couples TRBV20-1 to TRBJ1-3; no definite D call. Germline V lookup: CDR1 DFQATT, CDR2 SNEGSKA (reference sequence). V lost 3 bases to trimming and J lost 0 bases, with 15 bases between them. The CDR3 spans 16 residues.

In its sample, this clonotype was seen many times. The CDR3 sequence: CASSLVRTQTYEQYF. CDR3 nucleotides: TGTGCCAGCAGCTTAGTCCGGACGCAGACCTACGAGCAGTACTTC. V and J are TRBV7-9 and TRBJ2-7; D is undetermined. The ends were cut back, 1 base at V and 2 bases at J, with 12 bases in the middle. This CDR3 contains 15 residues. Germline loops: CDR1 SEHNR, CDR2 FQNEAQ (reference sequence). Based on the CDR3 plus reference TRBV7-9 and TRBJ2-7, the full variable domain is DTGVSQNPRHKITKRGQNVTFRCDPISEHNRLYWYRQTLGQGPEFLTYFQNEAQLEKSRLLSDRFSAERPKGSFSTLEIQRTEQGDSAMYLCASSLVRTQTYEQYFGPGTRLTVT.

V is TRBV7-8 and J is TRBJ2-7, with 12 bases that match TRBD2. Trimming at V came to 5 bases and at J to 0 bases, leaving 5 bases not matched to a gene. Germline CDR1 reads SGHVS; CDR2 reads FQNEAQ. The CDR3 is 16 amino acids. CDR3 DNA: TGTGCCAGCAGCGATGGACTAGCGGGGAGCTCCTACGAGCAGTACTTC. It specifies CASSDGLAGSSYEQYF.

This clonotype was found many times. The J gene is TRBJ1-2, the V gene TRBV11-2; 11 bases map to TRBD1. The CDR3 consists of 15 residues. V gave up 2 bases and J gave up 2 bases; unmatched junction bases: 1. Germline V lookup: CDR1 SGHAT, CDR2 FQNNGV. CDR3 nucleotide sequence: TGTGCCAGCAGCTTACGGGACAGGGGGAACTATGGCTACACCTTC. It translates to CASSLRDRGNYGYTF.

This clonotype was seen a few times. This chain joins TRBV14 and TRBJ1-1; tentative D call: TRBD1 (6 bases). V lost 7 bases, J lost 5 bases, and 20 bases lay in between. This CDR3 is 15 amino acids long. Germline lookup yields CDR1 SGHDN and CDR2 FVKESK. CDR3 protein: CASNTRRGPWTEAFF. As DNA, the CDR3 is TGTGCCAGCAACACTCGGCGGGGGCCGTGGACTGAAGCTTTCTTT.

The rearrangement links TRBV29-1 to TRBJ2-6; 8 positions match TRBD1. Germline CDR1 and CDR2: SQVTM and ANQGSEA. The CDR3 runs 14 residues. Unmatched junction bases numbered 5, after V lost 8 bases and J lost 2 bases. CDR3 region: CSTPRGPGANVLTF. CDR3 bases: TGCAGCACCCCCAGGGGGCCTGGGGCCAACGTCCTGACTTTC.

This clonotype was counted only a few times. This sequence joins TRBV6-5 and TRBJ2-5; 9 bases map to TRBD2. Germline V gives CDR1 MNHEY, CDR2 SVGAGI. J was trimmed by 1 base and V by 2 bases; bases with no gene match: 2. This CDR3 comprises 15 residues. The CDR3 region is CASSYKRGAQETQYF. As DNA, the CDR3 is TGTGCCAGCAGTTACAAGCGGGGGGCCCAAGAGACCCAGTACTTC.

Comments on this clonotype: As the CDR3 is not closed by the conserved phenylalanine or tryptophan, this likely results from a read error. V is TRBV2 and J is TRBJ2-3; a possible D gene is TRBD2 (5 bases). The V gene lost 7 bases and the J gene lost 0 bases, with 11 bases spanning the gap. This CDR3 is 14 amino acids long. Germline V gene sequence: CDR1 SNHLY, CDR2 FYNNEI. CDR3 protein: CASNNGGSTDTQYV. The CDR3 bases are TGTGCCAGCAACAACGGCGGGAGCACAGATACGCAGTATGTT.

A word on this clonotype: This may arise from a read error, as a much more abundant clone is one base away. J is TRBJ2-7 and V is TRBV25-1, with D perhaps matching TRBD2 (6 bases). Germline V CDR1 and CDR2: MGHDK, SYGVNS. This CDR3 region has 13 residues. CDR3 residues: CASSPRGSCEQYF. Here the CDR3 DNA reads TGTGCCAGCAGCCCGCGGGGCTCCTGCGAGCAGTACTTC.

This clonotype appeared once. This may be a read error: a much more frequent sequence differs by one nucleotide. V and J are TRBV9 and TRBJ2-6; D is perhaps TRBD2 (6 bases). CDR3 size: 13 residues. The germline V and J ends were trimmed by 6 bases and 8 bases, with 12 bases remaining between them. From germline, CDR1 is SGDLS and CDR2 YYNGEE. The CDR3 DNA reads as TGTGCCAGCACCCTCCGGGGGACCAACGTCCTGACTTTC. It translates to CASTLRGTNVLTF.

In this sample, this clonotype turned up a few times. The V call is TRBV4-2, the J call TRBJ1-4; D is undetermined. Germline V gene lookup returns CDR1 LGHNA and CDR2 YNFKEQ. The CDR3 has 16 amino acids. Between the trimmed V and J ends, which lost 0 bases and 3 bases, there was a span of 11 bases. CDR3 sequence: CASSQEIYLANEKLFF. The CDR3 DNA reads as TGTGCCAGCAGCCAAGAAATCTACCTAGCTAATGAAAAACTGTTTTTT.

This clonotype was counted only a few times. The gene calls are TRBV12-3 or TRBV12-4 and TRBJ1-1; 11 bases map to TRBD1. The CDR3 loop spans 14 amino acids. The V segment lost 10 bases and the J segment 4 bases; nucleotides outside the gene matches: 8. The chain's CDR3 is CATNPGQGGTEAFF. The CDR3 DNA reads as TGTGCCACCAATCCGGGACAGGGGGGCACTGAAGCTTTCTTT.